A single sample is the source of the 23 T cell receptor beta chains below, sequenced in a study of cytotoxic CD8 clonotypes in ibrutinib-treated CLL. Generated by immunoSEQ multiplex PCR, the TCRdb table keeps only in-frame clones and is missing some. The table lists some 65,000 clones, 45% to 65% of them singletons, with about 15% in the top ten. Source: PBMCs, taken after 12 months of ibrutinib treatment. The receptor source for this set is a human donor with chronic lymphocytic leukemia.

This clone is a singleton in its sample. The rearrangement joins TRBV5-4 to TRBJ2-5; 9 nucleotides match TRBD2. Germline V CDR1 and CDR2: SGHNT, YYREEE (reference sequence). The CDR3 is 16 amino acids. After removal of 0 bases from V and 2 bases from J, the junction contained 5 bases not matched to a gene. The DNA for the CDR3 is TGTGCCAGCAGCTTGGGCGGCGGGAGGGCTCAAGAGACCCAGTACTTC. Translated: CASSLGGGRAQETQYF.

This clone turned up a few times. This sequence joins TRBV18 and TRBJ1-2, with a tentative D call TRBD1 (5 bases). CDR1 is KGHSH, CDR2 LQKENI, per germline. The germline V and J ends were trimmed by 4 bases and 5 bases, with 11 bases remaining between them. The CDR3 runs to 13 residues. The DNA of the CDR3 is TGTGCCAGCTCACTGGAGGGGTGGTATGGCTACACCTTC. It specifies CASSLEGWYGYTF. The complete variable domain, with remaining parts taken from reference TRBV18 and TRBJ1-2, reads NAGVMQNPRHLVRRRGQEARLRCSPMKGHSHVYWYRQLPEEGLKFMVYLQKENIIDESGMPKERFSAEFPKEGPSILRIQQVVRGDSAAYFCASSLEGWYGYTFGSGTRLTVV.

The chain carries TRBV10-3 and TRBJ2-1; 13 nucleotides line up with TRBD2. The CDR3 contains 15 residues. The germline V gene encodes CDR1 ENHRY and CDR2 SYGVKD. With V trimmed by 5 bases and J by 7 bases, 5 bases remained unmatched. This CDR3 reads CAISPGTSGANEQFF. The DNA of the CDR3 is TGTGCCATCAGTCCCGGGACTAGCGGGGCGAATGAGCAGTTCTTC.

The genes are TRBV4-2 and TRBJ1-1; 7 bases match TRBD1. The CDR3 contains 18 residues. Germline V gene lookup returns CDR1 LGHNA and CDR2 YNFKEQ. The ends lost 3 bases at V and 4 bases at J; junction bases unmatched: 17. DNA of the CDR3: TGTGCCAGCAGCCAGGCTCACGGGACAGCGGGACTCGGCACTGAAGCTTTCTTT. Translated, it gives CASSQAHGTAGLGTEAFF.

This chain uses TRBV6-5 with TRBJ2-1; TRBD2 matches 12 bases. Trimming cost V 7 bases and J 12 bases; bases outside gene matches: 13. Germline CDR1 and CDR2: MNHEY and SVGAGI. The CDR3 consists of 15 residues. DNA for the CDR3: TGTGCCAGCACCCCCAGACTAGCGGGGGTCCAGGGGCAGTTCTTC. As protein: CASTPRLAGVQGQFF.

This chain connects TRBV19 to TRBJ1-5; 12 nucleotides align to TRBD1. This CDR3 has 16 residues. Germline V gene sequence: CDR1 LNHDA, CDR2 SQIVND (reference sequence). The ends lost 2 bases at V and 7 bases at J; junction bases unmatched: 6. The CDR3 reads CASSIPGQGARQPQHF. CDR3 bases: TGTGCCAGTAGTATACCGGGACAGGGGGCGCGGCAGCCCCAGCATTTT. Drawing the rest from reference TRBV19 and TRBJ1-5, the complete variable domain is DGGITQSPKYLFRKEGQNVTLSCEQNLNHDAMYWYRQDPGQGLRLIYYSQIVNDFQKGDIAEGYSVSREKKESFPLTVTSAQKNPTAFYLCASSIPGQGARQPQHFGDGTRLSIL.

The genes are TRBV5-1 and TRBJ2-5, with D perhaps TRBD1 or TRBD2 (5 bases each). V was trimmed by 7 bases and J by 3 bases, leaving 16 bases between them. The CDR3 runs 14 residues. CDR1 is SGHRS and CDR2 is YFSETQ in the germline V gene. As DNA, the CDR3 is TGCGCCAGCCGAAGGGGAGACACAAAAGAGACCCAGTACTTC. Translating it yields CASRRGDTKETQYF.

The genes are TRBV7-6 and TRBJ1-3; D perhaps matches TRBD1 (6 bases). Germline-derived CDR1 and CDR2 are SGHVS and FNYEAQ. With 0 bases removed from V and 3 bases from J, the gap between germline ends came to 18 bases. The CDR3 length is 18 residues. The CDR3 DNA follows: TGTGCCAGCAGCTTAGCCGGGGGCGACAGAGAGAGTGGAAACACCATATATTTT. It specifies CASSLAGGDRESGNTIYF.

This clone was counted a few times. The chain joins TRBV30 to TRBJ1-5; D gene ambiguous. Per germline, CDR1 GTSNPN and CDR2 SVGIG (reference sequence). The CDR3 consists of 13 residues. V dropped 1 base and J dropped 5 bases, with 9 bases sitting between them. DNA of the CDR3: TGTGCCTGGAGTGCGGGTATCGATCAGCCCCAGCATTTT. The encoded protein is CAWSAGIDQPQHF. Full variable domain (outside the CDR3, taken from reference TRBV30 and TRBJ1-5): SQTIHQWPATLVQPVGSPLSLECTVEGTSNPNLYWYRQAAGRGLQLLFYSVGIGQISSEVPQNLSASRPQDRQFILSSKKLLLSDSGFYLCAWSAGIDQPQHFGDGTRLSIL.

The rearrangement uses TRBV15 and TRBJ1-1; no reliable D call. Germline assignment: CDR1 LNHNV and CDR2 YYDKDF (reference sequence). V was pared by 4 bases and J by 3 bases, with 6 bases between. CDR3 length: 12 residues. CDR3 residues: CATSMGYTEAFF. The CDR3 coding sequence is TGTGCCACCAGCATGGGGTACACTGAAGCTTTCTTT.

The CDR3: CASSNYRGRQPQHF. DNA of the CDR3: TGTGCCAGTAGCAACTACAGGGGGCGGCAGCCCCAGCATTTT. J is TRBJ1-5 and V is TRBV19, with 9 bases matching TRBD1. Trimming cost V 6 bases and J 7 bases; bases outside gene matches: 7. This CDR3 is built from 14 residues. CDR1 is LNHDA and CDR2 is SQIVND in the germline V gene (reference sequence).

This clone was seen just once. The chain joins TRBV27 to TRBJ2-1, with 12 bases aligning to TRBD2. The V gene end was trimmed by 5 bases and the J gene end by 5 bases; junction bases not matched to a gene: 16. Per germline, CDR1 MNHEY and CDR2 SMNVEV (reference sequence). The CDR3 totals 19 residues. This CDR3 is CASSVLPQLLAGGHNEQFF. The CDR3 DNA reads as TGTGCCAGCAGTGTATTGCCGCAACTTCTAGCGGGAGGGCACAATGAGCAGTTCTTC.

The chain uses TRBV14 and TRBJ2-7, with D tentatively TRBD1 (6 bases). V was clipped by 7 bases and J by 0 bases, with 10 bases between them. Germline-derived CDR1 and CDR2 are SGHDN and FVKESK. The CDR3 consists of 13 residues. CDR3 residues: CASTPDSSYEQYV. For the CDR3, the DNA is TGTGCCAGCACCCCGGACAGCTCCTACGAGCAGTACGTC.

In this sample, this clone turned up a few times. The V gene is TRBV19, the J gene TRBJ2-3; weak D call: TRBD2 (5 bases). The germline CDR1 and CDR2 sequences are LNHDA and SQIVND (reference sequence). The germline V and J ends were trimmed by 9 bases and 4 bases, with 17 bases remaining between them. This CDR3 spans 14 amino acids. CDR3 region: CASSPGWGPDTQYF. The CDR3, as DNA: TGTGCCAGCTCCCCGGGATGGGGTCCAGATACGCAGTATTTT.

The chain is built from TRBV20-1 and TRBJ2-3; no definite D call. The germline V gene has CDR1 DFQATT and CDR2 SNEGSKA (reference sequence). The CDR3 is 11 residues long. V dropped 2 bases and J dropped 3 bases, with 3 bases sitting between them. Here the CDR3 reads CSARLTDTQYF. CDR3 in DNA: TGCAGTGCTAGACTTACAGATACGCAGTATTTT.

V and J are TRBV28 and TRBJ1-3; a weak D match, TRBD1 (5 bases). The V and J ends lost 3 bases and 0 bases respectively, with 12 bases between them. The germline CDR1 and CDR2 sequences are MDHEN and SYDVKM. The CDR3 is 16 residues long. The CDR3 bases are TGTGCCAGCAGTTTGGGTTGGGGGTTCTCTGGAAACACCATATATTTT. Protein sequence: CASSLGWGFSGNTIYF.

In this sample, this clone turned up a few times. The rearrangement uses TRBV6-4 and TRBJ1-2, with D perhaps matching TRBD1 (6 bases). From germline, CDR1 is MRHNA and CDR2 SNTAGT. The CDR3 has 13 amino acids. The V end lost 2 bases, the J end lost 4 bases, and 8 bases lay between the germline ends. Written as DNA, the CDR3 is TGTGCCAGCAGTGACCGGGGGCTCTATGGCTACACCTTC. This sequence encodes CASSDRGLYGYTF.

V usage is TRBV11-2 and J usage is TRBJ1-5, with TRBD1 as a possible D gene (5 bases). CDR1 is SGHAT and CDR2 is FQNNGV in the germline V gene. The germline V and J ends were trimmed by 5 bases and 5 bases, with 16 bases remaining between them. There are 15 residues in the CDR3. CDR3 sequence reads: CASSRGRGRDQPQHF. DNA of the CDR3: TGTGCCAGCAGCCGCGGCCGGGGCAGAGATCAGCCCCAGCATTTT.

This clone was counted a few times. The CDR3 loop is CASSYSWDSIGELFF. CDR3 bases: TGTGCCAGCAGTTACTCGTGGGACAGCATCGGGGAGCTGTTTTTT. The genes are TRBV6-5 and TRBJ2-2; the match to TRBD1 covers 7 bases. Germline lookup yields CDR1 MNHEY and CDR2 SVGAGI. Germline trimming cut 0 bases from V and 7 bases from J; bases unmatched to any gene: 5. The CDR3 runs to 15 residues.

This clone has just a few counts. The gene calls are TRBV6-6 and TRBJ2-3; 8 bases map to TRBD1. The junction had 6 bases not matched to a gene; V was cut back by 3 bases and J by 1 base. This CDR3 contains 16 residues. Germline V CDR1 and CDR2: MNHNY, SVGAGI (reference sequence). The CDR3 bases are TGTGCCAGCAGTTATACCGCAGGGGGCGGCACAGATACGCAGTATTTT. Protein sequence: CASSYTAGGGTDTQYF.

This clone was counted between two and nine times. The J gene is TRBJ2-6, the V gene TRBV28; D might be TRBD1 (5 bases). V was shortened by 2 bases and J by 7 bases, with 9 bases between the two germline ends. The CDR3 has 14 residues. Germline V gene sequence: CDR1 MDHEN, CDR2 SYDVKM. CDR3 sequence (DNA): TGTGCCAGCAGTTTACAGGGCCCTGCCAACGTCCTGACTTTC. Its translation: CASSLQGPANVLTF.

A few counts support this clone. The chain has TRBV7-9 and TRBJ2-1; D is possibly TRBD1 (6 bases). Germline V gene sequence: CDR1 SEHNR, CDR2 FQNEAQ (reference sequence). Between the trimmed V and J ends, which lost 7 bases and 0 bases, there was a span of 13 bases. This CDR3 has 15 amino acids. CDR3 protein: CASTQGQSSYNEQFF. The CDR3 DNA is TGTGCCAGCACCCAAGGACAGAGCTCCTACAATGAGCAGTTCTTC.

V is TRBV5-6 and J is TRBJ2-2; D might be TRBD2 (6 bases). V was pared by 4 bases and J by 5 bases, with 18 bases between. Germline lookup yields CDR1 SGHDT and CDR2 YYEEEE. The CDR3 has 16 residues. CDR3 sequence (DNA): TGTGCCAGCAGCCGACGTAGGCGGGAATTGACCGGGGAGCTGTTTTTT. Encoded protein: CASSRRRRELTGELFF.